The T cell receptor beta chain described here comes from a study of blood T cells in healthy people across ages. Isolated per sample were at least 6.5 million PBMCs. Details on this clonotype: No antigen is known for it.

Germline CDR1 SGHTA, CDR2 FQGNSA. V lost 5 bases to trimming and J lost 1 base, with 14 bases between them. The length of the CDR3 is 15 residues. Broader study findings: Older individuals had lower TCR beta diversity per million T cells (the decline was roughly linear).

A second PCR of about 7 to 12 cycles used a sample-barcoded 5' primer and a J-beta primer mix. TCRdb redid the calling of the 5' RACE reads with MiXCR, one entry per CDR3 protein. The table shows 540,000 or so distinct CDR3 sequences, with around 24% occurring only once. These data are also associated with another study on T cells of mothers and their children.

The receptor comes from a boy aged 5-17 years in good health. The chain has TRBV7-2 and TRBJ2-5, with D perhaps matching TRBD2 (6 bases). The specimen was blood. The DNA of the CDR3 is TGTGCCAGCAGCACCGTTCCGGGACTCCAAGAGACCCAGTACTTC. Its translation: CASSTVPGLQETQYF.